This T cell receptor (beta chain) was recovered during a study of shared T cell receptors in the human thymus. TCRdb's copy holds only in-frame clones and misses some; the assay was immunoSEQ multiplex PCR. The data contain over 350,000 clones, roughly 94% of them singletons. The origin of this receptor is a human donor. The sequencing input was thymocytes.

The CDR3 protein is CASRTGRDYGYTF. CDR3 coding DNA: TGTGCCAGCAGGACGGGACGGGACTATGGCTACACCTTC. The rearrangement uses TRBV28 and TRBJ1-2; a possible D gene is TRBD1 (5 bases). V dropped 6 bases and J dropped 3 bases, with 11 bases sitting between them. Germline V lookup: CDR1 MDHEN, CDR2 SYDVKM. The CDR3 covers 13 residues.